Below are 15 T cell receptor beta chains sequenced from a single sample in a study of T-cell memory formation after mild COVID-19 (dated by TCRdb to the early 2020s). Libraries were made using 5' RACE. This sample was sequenced with an Illumina NovaSeq 6000. The public reads were reanalyzed by TCRdb: fastp trimming at Q25, MiXCR alignment, in-frame beta chains only. For every CDR3 protein sequence, its rows merge into one entry that carries the most common genes and DNA. The sample has about 200,000 distinct CDR3 sequences on record, around 15% of them singletons. The ten biggest clones cover about 1.9% of the sample. The sample taken for sequencing was PBMCs or a T cell subset sorted from them (not recorded which). These receptors all stem from an adult woman who had mild COVID-19 (a few samples of this study predate the infection). The sample titles of this study are shuffled in the database, so cell type and time point are left out; the donor was told from shared clones.

This clonotype has just one count. This chain joins TRBV19 and TRBJ1-6; 10 positions agree with TRBD1. The germline V gene encodes CDR1 LNHDA and CDR2 SQIVND (reference sequence). With V trimmed by 4 bases and J by 5 bases, 5 bases remained unmatched. There are 16 residues in the CDR3. This CDR3 is CASSTGQGGNNSPLHF. In DNA, the CDR3 is TGTGCCAGTAGTACCGGACAGGGGGGTAATAATTCACCCCTCCACTTT.

V gene TRBV7-9 combines with J gene TRBJ2-7; a weak D match, TRBD2 (5 bases). V dropped 1 base and J dropped 3 bases, with 13 bases sitting between them. The CDR3 sequence is 15 residues long. Germline loops: CDR1 SEHNR, CDR2 FQNEAQ (reference sequence). The CDR3 DNA reads as TGTGCCAGCAGCTTAGGGGCTGAGGGAAGCTACGAGCAGTACTTC. Protein sequence: CASSLGAEGSYEQYF.

This chain links TRBV5-6 with TRBJ2-7, with 10 bases that match TRBD2. The CDR3 is 15 residues long. With 6 bases clipped from V and 5 bases from J, the junction kept 11 bases outside the gene matches. Germline CDR1 SGHDT, CDR2 YYEEEE. CDR3 DNA: TGTGCCAGCAAAGTTTTAGCGGGAGGCCCCCACGAGCAGTACTTC. Its translation is CASKVLAGGPHEQYF.

In this sample, this clonotype turned up many times. The CDR3 region is CSVNLGNSGNTIYF. Written as DNA, the CDR3 is TGCAGCGTTAATCTAGGTAACTCTGGAAACACCATATATTTT. The chain is built from TRBV29-1 and TRBJ1-3; D uncertain. The CDR3 covers 14 residues. Germline CDR1 reads SQVTM; CDR2 reads ANQGSEA. V lost 5 bases to trimming and J lost 0 bases, with 11 bases between them.

Ten or more counts support this clonotype. This rearrangement joins TRBV7-9 to TRBJ2-3, with 7 bases that match TRBD1. From germline, CDR1 is SEHNR and CDR2 FQNEAQ (reference sequence). The CDR3 contains 14 residues. V shed 6 bases, J shed 0 bases, and the junction held 3 bases outside the gene matches. The CDR3 DNA is TGTGCCAGCAGTAGGGGACAGAGCACAGATACGCAGTATTTT. Translated, it gives CASSRGQSTDTQYF. Full variable domain (remainder filled in from reference TRBV7-9 and TRBJ2-3): DTGVSQNPRHKITKRGQNVTFRCDPISEHNRLYWYRQTLGQGPEFLTYFQNEAQLEKSRLLSDRFSAERPKGSFSTLEIQRTEQGDSAMYLCASSRGQSTDTQYFGPGTRLTVL.

This clonotype was seen ten or more times. V gene TRBV7-2 combines with J gene TRBJ2-3; D is unresolved. CDR3 size: 14 residues. Germline CDR1 and CDR2: SGHTA and FQGNSA. Trimming took 3 bases from V and 0 from J, leaving 7 bases between them. CDR3 residues: CASSFAPSTDTQYF. The CDR3 region has the DNA TGTGCCAGCAGCTTCGCGCCTAGCACAGATACGCAGTATTTT.

This chain joins TRBV24-1 and TRBJ1-2; the D is unclear. V lost 1 base and J 8 bases, leaving 4 bases between the germline ends. The CDR3 is 11 residues long. CDR1 and CDR2 from the germline V gene are KGHDR and SFDVKD. CDR3 region: CATSDFAGYTF. CDR3 in DNA: TGTGCCACCAGTGATTTCGCCGGCTACACCTTC.

This clonotype occurred many times. J is TRBJ2-5 and V is TRBV5-1; 12 positions match TRBD2. Germline V gene lookup returns CDR1 SGHRS and CDR2 YFSETQ. The CDR3 covers 15 residues. After removal of 4 bases from V and 1 base from J, the junction contained 2 bases not matched to a gene. The CDR3 DNA is TGCGCCAGCAGCCGGACTAGCGGGGTCCAAGAGACCCAGTACTTC. Protein sequence: CASSRTSGVQETQYF.

This clonotype occurred a few times. J is TRBJ2-7 and V is TRBV7-9; D may match TRBD1 or TRBD2 (5 bases each). The V gene's germline CDR1 is SEHNR and CDR2 FQNEAQ (reference sequence). This CDR3 region has 18 residues. Trimming pared 2 bases from V and 3 bases from J, leaving 23 bases between. CDR3 nucleotide sequence: TGTGCCAGCAGCTTAACCCCTCTGGTGGGGGATAATAGCTACGAGCAGTACTTC. This sequence encodes CASSLTPLVGDNSYEQYF. Together with reference TRBV7-9 and TRBJ2-7, the CDR3 gives the full variable domain: DTGVSQNPRHKITKRGQNVTFRCDPISEHNRLYWYRQTLGQGPEFLTYFQNEAQLEKSRLLSDRFSAERPKGSFSTLEIQRTEQGDSAMYLCASSLTPLVGDNSYEQYFGPGTRLTVT.

In its sample, this clonotype was seen many times. The chain links TRBV4-2 to TRBJ2-3; D remains ambiguous. The CDR3 has 15 amino acids. Germline V lookup: CDR1 LGHNA, CDR2 YNFKEQ. Trimming pared 4 bases from V and 2 bases from J, leaving 13 bases between. The CDR3 region is CASSPPSSATDTQYF. CDR3 nucleotides: TGTGCCAGCAGCCCCCCCAGTTCGGCCACAGATACGCAGTATTTT.

The chain uses TRBV10-3 and TRBJ1-2; D unclear. Trimming removed 2 bases from V and 8 bases from J, with 15 bases in between. This CDR3 has 14 residues. Per germline, CDR1 ENHRY and CDR2 SYGVKD. For the CDR3, the DNA is TGTGCCATCAGTGAGGACGTCAAATCGGGAGGCTACACCTTC. Translating it yields CAISEDVKSGGYTF.

This sequence joins TRBV18 and TRBJ2-5; 8 bases are shared with TRBD1. This CDR3 region has 15 residues. Germline V gene sequence: CDR1 KGHSH, CDR2 LQKENI. Trimming cost V 0 bases and J 4 bases; bases outside gene matches: 4. CDR3 DNA sequence: TGTGCCAGCTCACCACCCTCAGGGGGCGGAGAGACCCAGTACTTC. Residues: CASSPPSGGGETQYF.

This sequence joins TRBV28 and TRBJ2-3; D may be TRBD1 or TRBD2 (7 bases each). The CDR3 extends over 14 amino acids. Trimming took 8 bases from V and 4 from J, leaving 16 bases between them. Germline values: CDR1 MDHEN, CDR2 SYDVKM. This CDR3 reads CASRDQGGSDTQYF. In DNA, the CDR3 is TGTGCCAGCCGAGATCAGGGGGGGTCAGATACGCAGTATTTT.

This clonotype appeared a few times. V gene TRBV11-2 combines with J gene TRBJ1-1; D gene ambiguous. This CDR3 has 13 residues. Germline V CDR1 and CDR2: SGHAT, FQNNGV. V gave up 4 bases and J gave up 3 bases, with 9 bases separating them. The CDR3 nucleotides are TGTGCCAGCAGCTCTACGGTATACACTGAAGCTTTCTTT. Translated: CASSSTVYTEAFF.

The rearrangement joins TRBV7-8 to TRBJ1-1; a possible D gene is TRBD1 (5 bases). Germline CDR1 SGHVS, CDR2 FQNEAQ. With 8 bases removed from V and 3 bases from J, the gap between germline ends came to 13 bases. The CDR3 extends over 13 amino acids. CDR3 nucleotide sequence: TGTGCCAGCCAGGAGGGGTTGGACACTGAAGCTTTCTTT. It translates to CASQEGLDTEAFF.